Below, 17 T cell receptor beta chains from the same sample are listed, as sequenced in a study of blood T cell repertoires in COVID-19. Only in-frame clones appear in the TCRdb table, and some are missing; sequencing was by immunoSEQ multiplex PCR. Altogether some 96,000 clones are present, about 89% being singletons, with the ten largest covering about 1.9%. What was sequenced was peripheral blood. These receptors all stem from a middle-aged man with active COVID-19.

The gene calls are TRBV7-9 and TRBJ1-4; 7 bases are shared with TRBD1. V was pared by 5 bases and J by 4 bases, with 10 bases of the junction left unmatched. The CDR3 consists of 16 residues. Looked up from germline, CDR1 is SEHNR and CDR2 is FQNEAQ (reference sequence). This CDR3 is CASSPRLGQLNEKLFF. The DNA of the CDR3 is TGTGCCAGCAGCCCGCGTCTGGGACAGCTTAATGAAAAACTGTTTTTT.

The chain uses TRBV3-1 (or the pseudogene TRBV3-2) and TRBJ2-3; 12 nucleotides align to TRBD2. This CDR3 region has 17 residues. CDR1 and CDR2 from the germline V gene are LGHDT and YNNKEL (reference sequence). J gave up 2 bases and V 6 bases, and 9 bases lay outside the gene matches. The CDR3 reads CASRRAGTSGYTDTQYF. The CDR3 DNA sequence: TGTGCCAGCAGACGAGCCGGGACTAGCGGGTACACAGATACGCAGTATTTT.

The chain joins TRBV18 to TRBJ2-5; D ambiguous. Germline values: CDR1 KGHSH, CDR2 LQKENI. The CDR3 totals 13 residues. With 4 bases removed from V and 4 bases from J, the gap between germline ends came to 10 bases. The DNA of the CDR3 is TGTGCCAGCTCACTCCCCCTCCGAGAGACCCAGTACTTC. Translating gives CASSLPLRETQYF.

The chain couples TRBV5-8 to TRBJ2-2, with 7 bases matching TRBD2. Trimming cost V 0 bases and J 5 bases; bases outside gene matches: 7. This CDR3 spans 16 amino acids. The V gene's germline CDR1 is SGHTS and CDR2 YDEGEE. CDR3 nucleotide sequence: TGTGCCAGCAGCTTGGATGGCGGGAGAGGGACCGGGGAGCTGTTTTTT. It yields the protein CASSLDGGRGTGELFF.

This chain joins TRBV19 and TRBJ2-2; TRBD1 is a possible D gene (6 bases). From germline, CDR1 is LNHDA and CDR2 SQIVND (reference sequence). V lost 10 bases, J lost 1 base, and 19 bases lay in between. CDR3 size: 16 residues. The CDR3 DNA reads TGTGCCACCCGACTTGGGGGCGACCAGAACACCGGGGAGCTGTTTTTT. Translating it yields CATRLGGDQNTGELFF.

J is TRBJ1-1 and V is TRBV9, with TRBD1 matching 8 bases. The CDR3 runs 14 residues. Germline V gene data show CDR1 as SGDLS and CDR2 as YYNGEE. V lost 3 bases to trimming and J lost 5 bases; unmatched junction nucleotides: 6. The CDR3 protein is CASSALDRVTEAFF. Written as DNA, the CDR3 is TGTGCCAGCAGCGCCCTGGACAGGGTTACTGAAGCTTTCTTT.

The V gene is TRBV6-4, the J gene TRBJ2-3, with TRBD2 matching over 11 bases. Unmatched junction bases numbered 5, after V lost 3 bases and J lost 6 bases. The CDR3 runs to 15 residues. CDR1 and CDR2 from the germline V gene are MRHNA and SNTAGT. The CDR3 region has the DNA TGTGCCAGCAGTGAGTCGACTAGCGGGATTGATACGCAGTATTTT. Translating gives CASSESTSGIDTQYF.

The J gene is TRBJ2-3, the V gene TRBV4-2, with TRBD1 matching over 7 bases. Germline CDR1 and CDR2: LGHNA and YNFKEQ. Germline trimming cut 5 bases from V and 1 base from J; bases unmatched to any gene: 12. CDR3 length: 17 amino acids. The CDR3, as DNA: TGTGCCAGCAGCGACCCTCCCTCCGGGACAGGCACAGATACGCAGTATTTT. It encodes CASSDPPSGTGTDTQYF.

J is TRBJ1-1 and V is TRBV10-3, with TRBD1 identical over 8 bases. The CDR3 consists of 15 residues. Per the germline V gene, CDR1 is ENHRY and CDR2 is SYGVKD. Trimming cost V 3 bases and J 3 bases; bases outside gene matches: 6. Written as DNA, the CDR3 is TGTGCCATCAGTGAACCAGGGGGCAGGGACACTGAAGCTTTCTTT. Amino acids: CAISEPGGRDTEAFF.

In its sample, this clone was seen many times. The chain employs TRBV7-9 and TRBJ1-5; D perhaps matches TRBD1 (6 bases). The CDR3 is made up of 12 amino acids. Germline lookup yields CDR1 SEHNR and CDR2 FQNEAQ (reference sequence). Trimming cost V 3 bases and J 7 bases, with 7 bases left between them. In DNA form, the CDR3 reads TGTGCCAGCAGCTTGGACAGACAGCCCCAGCATTTT. This gives the protein CASSLDRQPQHF.

The rearrangement uses TRBV29-1 and TRBJ1-4, with a possible D match to TRBD1 (6 bases). Trimming removed 5 bases at V and 8 bases at J, with 12 bases between. Germline-derived CDR1 and CDR2 are SQVTM and ANQGSEA. CDR3 length: 12 amino acids. CDR3 DNA sequence: TGCAGCGTTAAAAGGGGGAGCGAAAAACTGTTTTTT. It yields the protein CSVKRGSEKLFF. The full variable domain, completed using reference TRBV29-1 and TRBJ1-4, is SAVISQKPSRDICQRGTSLTIQCQVDSQVTMMFWYRQQPGQSLTLIATANQGSEATYESGFVIDKFPISRPNLTFSTLTVSNMSPEDSSIYLCSVKRGSEKLFFGSGTQLSVL.

The gene calls are TRBV7-2 and TRBJ2-3; 8 bases fit TRBD2. Trimming cost V 5 bases and J 4 bases; bases outside gene matches: 5. This CDR3 is 14 amino acids long. CDR1 and CDR2 from the germline V gene are SGHTA and FQGNSA. The CDR3 sequence is CASSRPGLADTQYF. CDR3 DNA sequence: TGTGCCAGCAGCAGGCCGGGACTAGCAGATACGCAGTATTTT.

The V gene is TRBV10-2, the J gene TRBJ2-3; no clear D. Trimming took 3 bases from V and 2 from J, leaving 12 bases between them. This CDR3 has 15 amino acids. CDR1 is WSHSY and CDR2 is SAAADI in the germline V gene. The CDR3 nucleotides are TGCGCCAGCAGTGAATCTACAGTATCCACAGATACGCAGTATTTT. It is translated as CASSESTVSTDTQYF.

The chain has TRBV29-1 and TRBJ2-1; 8 bases are a match to TRBD1. Trimming at V came to 3 bases and at J to 6 bases, leaving 16 bases not matched to a gene. Germline V lookup: CDR1 SQVTM, CDR2 ANQGSEA. The CDR3 has 17 residues. CDR3 loop: CSVDPPPRTGRFNEQFF. CDR3 bases: TGCAGCGTTGACCCTCCCCCTAGGACAGGGCGGTTCAATGAGCAGTTCTTC.

This clone was picked up a small number of times. The CDR3 protein is CASSLALEGADGYTF. The CDR3 DNA is TGTGCCAGCAGCTTGGCCCTGGAGGGGGCGGATGGCTACACCTTC. This rearrangement joins TRBV5-4 to TRBJ1-2; 7 nucleotides match TRBD1. After removal of 0 bases from V and 6 bases from J, the junction contained 8 bases not matched to a gene. CDR1 is SGHNT, CDR2 YYREEE, per germline (reference sequence). The CDR3 has 15 amino acids.

This chain links TRBV19 with TRBJ1-1; no clear D gene. Germline assignment: CDR1 LNHDA and CDR2 SQIVND (reference sequence). Trimming removed 5 bases from V and 5 bases from J, with 12 bases in between. The CDR3 contains 13 residues. CDR3 DNA: TGTGCCAGTAGTTTCGGGGATCGGACTGAAGCTTTCTTT. It yields the protein CASSFGDRTEAFF.

The gene calls are TRBV7-2 and TRBJ2-2; 14 bases align to TRBD2. Germline CDR1 reads SGHTA; CDR2 reads FQGNSA. The CDR3 has 17 amino acids. After removal of 1 base from V and 5 bases from J, the junction contained 3 bases not matched to a gene. The chain's CDR3 is CASSLGLAGGGTGELFF. CDR3 bases: TGTGCCAGCAGCTTAGGACTAGCGGGAGGGGGTACCGGGGAGCTGTTTTTT. The variable domain in full, completed from reference TRBV7-2 and TRBJ2-2, reads GAGVSQSPSNKVTEKGKDVELRCDPISGHTALYWYRQSLGQGLEFLIYFQGNSAPDKSGLPSDRFSAERTGGSVSTLTIQRTQQEDSAVYLCASSLGLAGGGTGELFFGEGSRLTVL.